This T cell receptor beta chain was sequenced for a study of T cells in Graves' hyperthyroidism and ophthalmopathy. Study overall: The blood sample was taken at first diagnosis, before treatment began. Study conclusions and caveats: A 13 V-J signature model discriminated ophthalmopathy versus stable hyperthyroidism.

A remark on this clonotype: Its antigen is unknown. This may be a read error: a much more frequent sequence differs by one nucleotide. The CDR3 ends on some other residue instead of the conserved phenylalanine or tryptophan, so this is likely a read error.

The V gene lost 5 bases and the J gene lost 8 bases, with 13 bases spanning the gap. CDR3 length equals 13 residues. Per germline, CDR1 SGHTA and CDR2 FQGNSA. RNA transcripts provided the source from which TCR beta CDR3 regions were amplified. In the first-round RT-PCR of the TCR CDR3, the HTBI primer set was used. TCRdb re-analysed the multiplex PCR reads in MiXCR, keeping a single row per CDR3 protein. The table records about 600,000 distinct CDR3 sequences, around 16% of them present only once. Patients were excluded for uncontrolled infection, other autoimmune disease, pregnancy or lactation. Isolation of PBMCs was performed on about 10 ml fresh peripheral blood.

The material sequenced was blood. This chain uses TRBV7-2 with TRBJ2-1, with unresolved D. This receptor was identified in a woman aged 40 to 50 with Graves' ophthalmopathy. CDR3 residues: CASSLPQIDEQFV. CDR3 coding DNA: TGTGCCAGCAGCCTCCCCCAGATCGATGAGCAGTTCGTC.